Sequencing of this T cell receptor beta chain was carried out in a study of T cells in Graves' hyperthyroidism and ophthalmopathy. Study details: It was at initial diagnosis, before any treatment, that peripheral blood was collected.

Exclusion criteria comprised uncontrolled infection, other autoimmune disease, pregnancy or lactation. Diagnoses used clinical symptoms, serum thyroxine and TRAb, thyroid ultrasound and orbital computed tomography. Study results and limitations: Blood also showed most of the thyroid clonotypes that were expanded above 0.001.

Researchers amplified the TCR beta CDR3 regions from RNA transcripts. First-round RT-PCR with HTBI primers amplified the TCR CDR3 region. TCRdb re-called the multiplex PCR reads with MiXCR, one entry per CDR3 protein. The data contain 600,000 to 650,000 distinct CDR3 sequences, 20% of them singletons. Remarks on this clonotype: No antigen is known for it.

Germline CDR1 and CDR2: MNHNS and SASEGT. V was clipped by 5 bases and J by 0 bases; unmatched bases: 11. The CDR3 length is 19 residues. The chain combines TRBV6-1 with TRBJ2-4; 12 bases line up with TRBD1. Sequenced: blood. This receptor was obtained from a man aged 30-40 years with Graves' ophthalmopathy. The CDR3 DNA reads as TGTGCCAGCAGTAGCCCGGGACAGGGGGCGGGCTTAGCCAAAAACATTCAGTACTTC. It encodes CASSSPGQGAGLAKNIQYF.